These T cell receptor beta chains were read from a single sample in a study of long-term antiretroviral therapy in people with HIV. Here immunoSEQ multiplex PCR was the method, and the copy in TCRdb shows in-frame clones only, minus some. This table holds 25,000 to 30,000 clones, under 85% found once. Sequencing was performed on unsorted PBMCs, taken 2.1 years after starting antiretroviral therapy. The receptors were sampled from a man aged 25 to 40 with HIV. Both conserved end residues are part of each CDR3. The order of the fields is J gene, D gene, V gene, clone size, CDR3 protein, CDR3 DNA. The D gene is left open where the match is weak. Size values are once, few and many counts, or a class for expanded clones, and some rows have none.

>TRBJ1-3|.|TRBV7-2|.
CASSLRRDGGNTIYF
TGTGCCAGCAGCTTAAGGAGGGATGGTGGAAACACCATATATTTT
>TRBJ1-6|TRBD1|TRBV7-8|few
CASSLKGQGSSPLHF
TGTGCCAGCAGCTTAAAGGGACAGGGGAGTTCACCCCTCCACTTT
>TRBJ1-2|.|TRBV5-1|.
CASRNRTWGGYTF
TGCGCCAGCAGAAATCGGACCTGGGGTGGCTACACCTTC
>TRBJ1-5|.|TRBV10-1|.
CASRARSGIHQPQHF
TGCGCCAGCAGGGCCCGGAGTGGGATTCATCAGCCCCAGCATTTT
>TRBJ1-1|TRBD1|TRBV10-3|once
CAISAGQANTEAFF
TGTGCCATCAGCGCTGGACAGGCGAACACTGAAGCTTTCTTT
>TRBJ1-3|.|TRBV5-4|.
CASSFDEDRTSGNTIYF
TGTGCCAGCAGCTTTGATGAAGACAGGACCTCTGGAAACACCATATATTTT
>TRBJ2-2|TRBD2|TRBV19|.
CASSHGGGGAGELFF
TGTGCCAGTAGTCACGGGGGGGGCGGCGCCGGGGAGCTGTTTTTT
>TRBJ2-1|TRBD2|TRBV15|.
CATSTTGLAGVGYNEQFF
TGTGCCACCAGCACTACGGGACTAGCGGGAGTAGGGTACAATGAGCAGTTCTTC
>TRBJ2-7|TRBD2|TRBV5-6|.
CASSLPLGSGSINEQYF
TGTGCCAGCAGCCTGCCCCTAGGTAGCGGGAGTATCAACGAGCAGTACTTC
>TRBJ2-5|TRBD1|TRBV7-8|once
CASSSRDREETQYF
TGTGCCAGCAGCTCTCGGGACAGGGAAGAGACCCAGTACTTC
>TRBJ1-5|.|TRBV25-1|.
CASSRMGADQPQHF
TGTGCCAGCAGTCGGATGGGGGCCGATCAGCCCCAGCATTTT
>TRBJ2-2|.|TRBV2|.
CASSRVQGNTGELFF
TGTGCCAGCAGTCGAGTTCAGGGGAACACCGGGGAGCTGTTTTTT
>TRBJ2-7|.|TRBV7-2|.
CASSLAGETYEQYF
TGTGCCAGCAGCTTAGCGGGCGAGACCTACGAGCAGTACTTC
>TRBJ2-7|.|TRBV10-3|.
CAIREAAPYEQYF
TGTGCCATCAGAGAGGCCGCCCCCTACGAGCAGTACTTC
>TRBJ2-7|.|TRBV29-1|.
CSVGQGADYEQYF
TGCAGCGTTGGACAAGGGGCGGATTACGAGCAGTACTTC
>TRBJ1-6|.|TRBV27|.
CASSPPNSPLHF
TGTGCCAGCAGCCCCCCGAATTCACCCCTCCACTTT
>TRBJ1-5|TRBD1|TRBV7-2|few
CASSPRGGTGGNQPQHF
TGTGCCAGCAGCCCCCGGGGGGGAACAGGGGGGAATCAGCCCCAGCATTTT
>TRBJ1-1|TRBD1|TRBV9|.
CASSETGRGTEAFF
TGTGCCAGCAGCGAGACAGGGAGGGGGACTGAAGCTTTCTTT
>TRBJ2-1|TRBD1|TRBV5-1|once
CASSLDGTGRNEQFF
TGCGCCAGCAGCTTGGACGGGACAGGTAGAAATGAGCAGTTCTTC
>TRBJ1-1|TRBD1|TRBV5-1|.
CASSLGGQGRTEAFF
TGCGCCAGCAGCTTGGGGGGACAGGGGCGCACTGAAGCTTTCTTT
>TRBJ2-3|.|TRBV7-3|once
CASSSDPVSTDTQYF
TGTGCCAGCAGCTCCGATCCGGTTAGCACAGATACGCAGTATTTT
>TRBJ2-3|.|TRBV9|.
CASSVATDTQYF
TGTGCCAGCAGCGTAGCCACAGATACGCAGTATTTT
>TRBJ2-5|TRBD2|TRBV28|.
CASSGLAEETQYF
TGTGCCAGCAGCGGACTAGCGGAAGAGACCCAGTACTTC
>TRBJ2-7|.|TRBV2|.
CASRSVGSGEQYF
TGTGCCAGCAGAAGCGTGGGGTCTGGCGAGCAGTACTTC
>TRBJ2-4|TRBD1|TRBV28|.
CASSPPGQGKNIQYF
TGTGCCAGCAGTCCTCCGGGACAGGGGAAAAACATTCAGTACTTC
>TRBJ2-7|TRBD2|TRBV19|.
CASSIFAGDYEQYF
TGTGCCAGTAGTATCTTTGCGGGAGACTACGAGCAGTACTTC
>TRBJ2-1|TRBD2|TRBV2|.
CASSERRGARDEQFF
TGTGCCAGCAGTGAACGGCGGGGGGCCCGGGATGAGCAGTTCTTC
>TRBJ1-6|TRBD1|TRBV30|.
CAWSRGTGETSPLHF
TGTGCCTGGAGTAGGGGGACAGGGGAGACTTCACCCCTCCACTTT
>TRBJ2-5|.|TRBV5-4|.
CASSFLRGPSGTAHF
TGTGCCAGCAGCTTTCTCCGGGGGCCATCCGGGACAGCCCACTTC
>TRBJ2-5|.|TRBV5-1|once
CASSLAGGGQETQYF
TGCGCCAGCAGCTTGGCCGGAGGAGGTCAAGAGACCCAGTACTTC
>TRBJ1-6|TRBD1|TRBV7-9|few
CASSLRPGQDPNSPLHF
TGTGCCAGCAGCTTAAGGCCGGGACAGGACCCAAATTCACCCCTCCACTTT
>TRBJ2-3|TRBD1|TRBV27|.
CASSLRDRVADTQYF
TGTGCCAGCAGTCTCCGGGACAGGGTAGCAGATACGCAGTATTTT
>TRBJ2-7|TRBD2|TRBV10-3|.
CAIREGTSGTYEQYF
TGTGCCATCAGGGAAGGGACTAGCGGCACCTACGAGCAGTACTTC
>TRBJ2-1|TRBD2|TRBV10-3|.
CATRLAGDNEQFF
TGTGCCACCCGACTAGCGGGAGACAATGAGCAGTTCTTC
>TRBJ1-1|.|TRBV29-1|.
CSVEDWARSGMNTEAFF
TGCAGCGTTGAAGATTGGGCTAGATCGGGGATGAACACTGAAGCTTTCTTT
>TRBJ1-2|.|TRBV6-9|.
CATDSGLAGYTF
TGTGCCACTGACAGTGGGTTAGCTGGCTACACCTTC
>TRBJ1-1|.|TRBV14|.
CASSQDGIGNTEAFF
TGTGCCAGCAGCCAAGACGGCATAGGGAACACTGAAGCTTTCTTT
>TRBJ2-3|.|TRBV19|.
CASSIGGTSTDTQYF
TGTGCCAGTAGTATAGGCGGGACTAGCACAGATACGCAGTATTTT
>TRBJ2-3|TRBD2|TRBV11-2|.
CASSPPGLAAPPDTQYF
TGTGCCAGCAGCCCCCCGGGACTAGCTGCCCCCCCAGATACGCAGTATTTT
>TRBJ1-1|.|TRBV28|.
CASSPTRGQNTEAFF
TGTGCCAGCAGTCCTACGAGGGGACAGAACACTGAAGCTTTCTTT
>TRBJ1-2|TRBD1|TRBV5-3|.
CASSFRGQGNYGYTF
TGTGCCAGCAGCTTCAGGGGGCAGGGCAACTATGGCTACACCTTC
>TRBJ2-7|.|TRBV4-2|.
CASSQDEARASYEQYF
TGTGCCAGCAGCCAAGATGAAGCACGGGCGTCCTACGAGCAGTACTTC
>TRBJ1-2|TRBD1|TRBV11-2|few
CASSLRTGWGYTF
TGTGCCAGCAGCTTACGGACAGGGTGGGGCTACACCTTC
>TRBJ1-5|.|TRBV6-1|once
CASRATSSNQPQHF
TGTGCCAGCAGGGCGACAAGTAGCAATCAGCCCCAGCATTTT
>TRBJ2-2|.|TRBV4-1|.
CASSQGIGSKTGELFF
TGCGCCAGCAGCCAAGGCATTGGCAGTAAGACCGGGGAGCTGTTTTTT
>TRBJ2-2|.|TRBV27|.
CASSPRWNTGELFF
TGTGCCAGCAGTCCCCGATGGAACACCGGGGAGCTGTTTTTT
>TRBJ2-2|TRBD2|TRBV6-5|.
CASRPGLAITGELFF
TGTGCCAGCAGACCGGGACTAGCTATCACCGGGGAGCTGTTTTTT
>TRBJ1-1|TRBD1|TRBV25-1|.
CASSDWSGGTEAFF
TGTGCCAGCAGTGACTGGTCAGGGGGCACTGAAGCTTTCTTT
>TRBJ1-1|.|TRBV19|.
CASGEGVEGAFF
TGTGCCAGTGGAGAGGGGGTCGAGGGAGCTTTCTTT
>TRBJ2-1|TRBD2|TRBV27|.
CASSLELAGGSYNEQFF
TGTGCCAGCAGTTTAGAACTAGCGGGAGGGTCCTACAATGAGCAGTTCTTC
>TRBJ2-7|.|TRBV4-1|.
CASSQTERFEQYF
TGCGCCAGCAGCCAGACGGAGAGGTTCGAGCAGTACTTC
>TRBJ2-7|.|TRBV6-1|.
CASSDGTRPIYEQYF
TGTGCCAGCAGCGACGGGACAAGGCCAATCTACGAGCAGTACTTC
>TRBJ1-3|TRBD1|TRBV7-6|few
CASSLLGDRGQRSGNTIYF
TGTGCCAGCAGCTTGCTGGGGGACAGGGGGCAGCGCTCTGGAAACACCATATATTTT
>TRBJ2-1|TRBD1|TRBV7-2|.
CASSLAARQGAGNEQFF
TGTGCCAGCAGCTTAGCCGCCCGACAGGGGGCAGGTAATGAGCAGTTCTTC